This TCR beta chain was recorded in a study of blood T cell repertoires in COVID-19. This CDR3 comprises 16 residues. V lost 2 bases and J 9 bases, leaving 20 bases between the germline ends. Germline V gene data show CDR1 as MNHNY and CDR2 as SVGAGI (reference sequence). TCRdb's table, derived via immunoSEQ multiplex PCR, lists solely in-frame clones and lacks some. The table lists roughly 60,000 clones, roughly 85% of them singletons. What was sequenced was peripheral blood. V is TRBV6-6 and J is TRBJ2-1, with TRBD1 as a possible D gene (6 bases). The TCR comes from a human donor in a cohort sampled during active COVID-19. CDR3 sequence (DNA): TGTGCCAGCAGTTACAATAGGGCAGGGGTGAATGGTGAGCAGTTCTTC. It specifies CASSYNRAGVNGEQFF.